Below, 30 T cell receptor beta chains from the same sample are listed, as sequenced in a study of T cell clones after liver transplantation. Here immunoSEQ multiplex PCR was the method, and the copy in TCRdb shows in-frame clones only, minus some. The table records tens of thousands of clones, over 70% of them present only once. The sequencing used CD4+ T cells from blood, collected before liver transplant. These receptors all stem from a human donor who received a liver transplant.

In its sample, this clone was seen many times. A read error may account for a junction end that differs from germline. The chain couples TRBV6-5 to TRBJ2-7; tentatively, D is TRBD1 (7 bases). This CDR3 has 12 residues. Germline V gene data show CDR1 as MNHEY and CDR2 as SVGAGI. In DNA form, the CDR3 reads TGTGCCAGCAGTAGCCTGACAGGGACTCGGAGCTTC. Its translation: CASSSLTGTRSF.

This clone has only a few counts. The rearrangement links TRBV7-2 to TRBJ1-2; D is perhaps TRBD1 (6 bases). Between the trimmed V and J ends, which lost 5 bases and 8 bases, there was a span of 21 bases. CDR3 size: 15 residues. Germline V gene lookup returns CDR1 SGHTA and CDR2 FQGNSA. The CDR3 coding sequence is TGTGCCAGCAGCCCCGCCGGGGGGCGCAATTGGGGCTACACCTTC. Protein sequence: CASSPAGGRNWGYTF.

CDR3 DNA sequence: TGTGCCAGCAGTTTAACGGGGGAGGGCAATCAGCCCCAGCATTTT. It specifies CASSLTGEGNQPQHF. The rearrangement joins TRBV27 to TRBJ1-5; perhaps TRBD1 as D (5 bases). The CDR3 length is 15 residues. Germline assignment: CDR1 MNHEY and CDR2 SMNVEV (reference sequence). The germline V and J ends were trimmed by 2 bases and 2 bases, with 10 bases remaining between them.

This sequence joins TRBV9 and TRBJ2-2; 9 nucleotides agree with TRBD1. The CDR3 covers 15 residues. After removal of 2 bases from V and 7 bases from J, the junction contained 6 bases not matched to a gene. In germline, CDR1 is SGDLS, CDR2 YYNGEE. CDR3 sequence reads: CASSVGTGRDGELFF. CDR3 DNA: TGTGCCAGCAGCGTGGGGACAGGGCGGGACGGGGAGCTGTTTTTT.

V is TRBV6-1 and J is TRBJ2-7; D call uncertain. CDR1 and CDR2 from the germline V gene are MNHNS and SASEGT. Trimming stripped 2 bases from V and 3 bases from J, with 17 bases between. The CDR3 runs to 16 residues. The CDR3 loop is CASSERFGYPRYEQYF. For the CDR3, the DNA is TGTGCCAGCAGTGAAAGATTCGGGTATCCGCGCTACGAGCAGTACTTC.

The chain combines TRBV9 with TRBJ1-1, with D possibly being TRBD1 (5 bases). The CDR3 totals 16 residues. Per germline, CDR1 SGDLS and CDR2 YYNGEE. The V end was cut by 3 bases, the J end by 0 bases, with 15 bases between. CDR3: CASSGTLARMNTEAFF. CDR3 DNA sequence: TGTGCCAGCAGCGGGACACTGGCGAGGATGAACACTGAAGCTTTCTTT.

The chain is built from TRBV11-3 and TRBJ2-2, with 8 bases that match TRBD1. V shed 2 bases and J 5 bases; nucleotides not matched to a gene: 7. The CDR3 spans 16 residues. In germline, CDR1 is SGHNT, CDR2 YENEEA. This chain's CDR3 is CASSLSAYRGTGELFF. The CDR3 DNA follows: TGTGCCAGCAGCTTATCCGCTTACAGGGGGACCGGGGAGCTGTTTTTT.

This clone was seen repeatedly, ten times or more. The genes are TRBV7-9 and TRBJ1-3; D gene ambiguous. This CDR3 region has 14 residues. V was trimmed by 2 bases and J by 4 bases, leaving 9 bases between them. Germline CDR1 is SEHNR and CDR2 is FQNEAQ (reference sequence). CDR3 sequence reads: CASSLHSEGNTIYF. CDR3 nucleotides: TGTGCCAGCAGCTTACACTCCGAAGGAAACACCATATATTTT.

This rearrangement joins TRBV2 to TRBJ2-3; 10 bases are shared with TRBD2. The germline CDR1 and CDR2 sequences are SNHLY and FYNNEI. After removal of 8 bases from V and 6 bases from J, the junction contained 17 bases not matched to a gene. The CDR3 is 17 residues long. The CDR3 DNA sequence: TGTGCCAGCTTTGGGCTAGCGGGGGCCCTACCGGGGGATACGCAGTATTTT. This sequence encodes CASFGLAGALPGDTQYF.

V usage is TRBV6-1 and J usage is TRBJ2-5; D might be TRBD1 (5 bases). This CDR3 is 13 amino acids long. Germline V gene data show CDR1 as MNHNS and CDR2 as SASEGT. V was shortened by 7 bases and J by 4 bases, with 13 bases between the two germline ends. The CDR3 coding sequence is TGTGCCAGCACTCCGACAGTACGAGAGACCCAGTACTTC. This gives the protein CASTPTVRETQYF.

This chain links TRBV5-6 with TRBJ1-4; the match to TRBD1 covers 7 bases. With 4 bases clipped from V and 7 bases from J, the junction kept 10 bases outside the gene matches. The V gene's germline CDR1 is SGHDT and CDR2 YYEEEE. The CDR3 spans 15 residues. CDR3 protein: CASSMLQGMVEKLFF. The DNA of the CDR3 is TGTGCCAGCAGCATGCTACAGGGGATGGTTGAAAAACTGTTTTTT.

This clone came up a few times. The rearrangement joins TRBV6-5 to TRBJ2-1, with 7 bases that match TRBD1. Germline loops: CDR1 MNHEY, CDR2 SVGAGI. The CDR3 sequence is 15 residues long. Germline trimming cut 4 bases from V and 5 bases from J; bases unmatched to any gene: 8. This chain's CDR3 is CASSSVDRAHNEQFF. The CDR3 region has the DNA TGTGCCAGCAGTTCCGTTGACAGGGCCCACAATGAGCAGTTCTTC.

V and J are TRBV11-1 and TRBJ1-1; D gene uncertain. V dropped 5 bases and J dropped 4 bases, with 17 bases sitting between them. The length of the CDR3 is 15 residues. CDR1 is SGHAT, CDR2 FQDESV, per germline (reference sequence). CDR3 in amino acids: CASSATGGFRTEAFF. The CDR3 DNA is TGTGCCAGCAGCGCAACCGGAGGATTTCGCACTGAAGCTTTCTTT.

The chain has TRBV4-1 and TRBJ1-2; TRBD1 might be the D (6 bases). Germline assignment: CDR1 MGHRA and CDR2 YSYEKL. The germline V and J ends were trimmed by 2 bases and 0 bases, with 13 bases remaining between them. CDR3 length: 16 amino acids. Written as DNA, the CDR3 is TGCGCCAGCAGCCAACACCGGGACATATCTAACTATGGCTACACCTTC. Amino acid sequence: CASSQHRDISNYGYTF.

DNA for the CDR3: TGCGCCAGCAGCTTGGGGTTAACCGGCAGGGGTCTTAATGAAAAACTGTTTTTT. Translating gives CASSLGLTGRGLNEKLFF. This sequence joins TRBV5-1 and TRBJ1-4; perhaps TRBD1 as D (6 bases). V was cut by 0 bases and J by 4 bases, with 19 bases left in between. Looked up from germline, CDR1 is SGHRS and CDR2 is YFSETQ. This CDR3 has 18 amino acids.

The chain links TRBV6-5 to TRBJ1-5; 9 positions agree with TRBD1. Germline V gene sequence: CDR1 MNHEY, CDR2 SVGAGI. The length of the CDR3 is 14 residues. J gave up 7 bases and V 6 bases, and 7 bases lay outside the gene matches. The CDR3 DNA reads TGTGCCAGCAGCCGGGACAGGGTGAGGCAGCCCCAGCATTTT. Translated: CASSRDRVRQPQHF.

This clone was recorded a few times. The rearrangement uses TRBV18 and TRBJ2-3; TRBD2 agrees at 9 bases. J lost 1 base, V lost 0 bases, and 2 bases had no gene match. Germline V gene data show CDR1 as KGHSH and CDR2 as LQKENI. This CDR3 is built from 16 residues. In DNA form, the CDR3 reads TGTGCCAGCTCACCACCTAGCGGGGGCCGCACAGATACGCAGTATTTT. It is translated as CASSPPSGGRTDTQYF.

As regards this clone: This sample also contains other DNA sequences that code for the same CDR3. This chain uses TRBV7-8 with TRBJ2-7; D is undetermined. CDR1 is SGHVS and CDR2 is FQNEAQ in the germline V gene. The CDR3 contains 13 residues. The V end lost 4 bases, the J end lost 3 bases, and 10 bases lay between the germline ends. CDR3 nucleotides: TGTGCCAGCAGCTCAGAGAGGCTCTACGAGCAGTACTTC. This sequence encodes CASSSERLYEQYF. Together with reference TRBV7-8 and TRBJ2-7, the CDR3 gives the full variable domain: GAGVSQSPRYKVAKRGQDVALRCDPISGHVSLFWYQQALGQGPEFLTYFQNEAQLDKSGLPSDRFFAERPEGSVSTLKIQRTQQEDSAVYLCASSSERLYEQYFGPGTRLTVT.

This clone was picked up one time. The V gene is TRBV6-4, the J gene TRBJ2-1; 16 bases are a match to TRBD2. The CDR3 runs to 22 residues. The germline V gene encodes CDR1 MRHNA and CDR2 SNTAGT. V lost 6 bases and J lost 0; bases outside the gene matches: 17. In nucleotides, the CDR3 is TGTGCCAGCAGCGACCCATCCTTAACGGGACTAGCGGGGGGGAGCTCCTACAATGAGCAGTTCTTC. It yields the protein CASSDPSLTGLAGGSSYNEQFF.

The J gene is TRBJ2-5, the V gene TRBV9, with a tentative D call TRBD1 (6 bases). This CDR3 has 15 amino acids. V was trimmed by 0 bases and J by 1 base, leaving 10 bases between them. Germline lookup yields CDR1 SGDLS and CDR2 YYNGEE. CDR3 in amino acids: CASSVASGAQETQYF. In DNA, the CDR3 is TGTGCCAGCAGCGTAGCCTCAGGGGCCCAAGAGACCCAGTACTTC. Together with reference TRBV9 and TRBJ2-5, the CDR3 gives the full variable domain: DSGVTQTPKHLITATGQRVTLRCSPRSGDLSVYWYQQSLDQGLQFLIQYYNGEERAKGNILERFSAQQFPDLHSELNLSSLELGDSALYFCASSVASGAQETQYFGPGTRLLVL.

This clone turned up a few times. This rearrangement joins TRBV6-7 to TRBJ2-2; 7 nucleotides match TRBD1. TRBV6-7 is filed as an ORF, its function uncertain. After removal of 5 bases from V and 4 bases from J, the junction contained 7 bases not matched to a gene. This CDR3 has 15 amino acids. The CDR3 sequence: CASSDDRVLTGELFF. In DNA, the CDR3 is TGTGCCAGCAGTGACGACAGGGTTCTCACCGGGGAGCTGTTTTTT.

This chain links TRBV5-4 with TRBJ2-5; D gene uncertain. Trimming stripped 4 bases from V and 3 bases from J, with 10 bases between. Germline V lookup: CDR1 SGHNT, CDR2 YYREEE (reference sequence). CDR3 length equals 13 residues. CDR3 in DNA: TGTGCCAGCAGCGCTTCGAGGAAAGAGACCCAGTACTTC. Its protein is CASSASRKETQYF. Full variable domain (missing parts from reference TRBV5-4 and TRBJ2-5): ETGVTQSPTHLIKTRGQQVTLRCSSQSGHNTVSWYQQALGQGPQFIFQYYREEENGRGNFPPRFSGLQFPNYSSELNVNALELDDSALYLCASSASRKETQYFGPGTRLLVL.

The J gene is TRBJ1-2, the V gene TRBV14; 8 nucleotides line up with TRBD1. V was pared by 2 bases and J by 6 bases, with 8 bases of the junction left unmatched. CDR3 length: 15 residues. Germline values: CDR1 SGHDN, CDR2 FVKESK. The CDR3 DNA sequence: TGTGCCAGCAGCCAAATGCAGGGGGCGACTAATGGCTACACCTTC. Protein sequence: CASSQMQGATNGYTF.

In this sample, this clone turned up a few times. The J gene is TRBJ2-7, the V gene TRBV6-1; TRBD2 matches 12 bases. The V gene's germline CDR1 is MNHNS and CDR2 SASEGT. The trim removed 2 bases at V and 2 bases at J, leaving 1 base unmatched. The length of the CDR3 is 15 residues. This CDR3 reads CASSELAGGPYEQYF. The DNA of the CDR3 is TGTGCCAGCAGTGAACTAGCGGGGGGGCCCTACGAGCAGTACTTC.

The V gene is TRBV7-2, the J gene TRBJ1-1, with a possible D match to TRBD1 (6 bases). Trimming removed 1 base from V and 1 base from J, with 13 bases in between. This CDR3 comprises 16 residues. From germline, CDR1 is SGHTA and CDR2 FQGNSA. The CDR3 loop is CASSLVLLTGNTEAFF. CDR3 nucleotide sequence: TGTGCCAGCAGCTTAGTCCTTTTGACAGGGAACACTGAAGCTTTCTTT.

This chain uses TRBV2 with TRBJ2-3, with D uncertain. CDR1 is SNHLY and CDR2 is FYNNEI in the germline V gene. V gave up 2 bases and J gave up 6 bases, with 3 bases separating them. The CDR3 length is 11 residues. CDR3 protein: CASSERDTQYF. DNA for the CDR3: TGTGCCAGCAGTGAACGGGATACGCAGTATTTT.

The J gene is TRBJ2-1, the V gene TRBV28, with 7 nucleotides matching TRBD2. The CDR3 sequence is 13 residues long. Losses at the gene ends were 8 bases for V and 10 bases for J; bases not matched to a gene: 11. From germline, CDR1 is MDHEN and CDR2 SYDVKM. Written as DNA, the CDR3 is TGTGCCAGCGGACTAGGCTCCCCGAAGGAGCAGTTCTTC. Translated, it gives CASGLGSPKEQFF.

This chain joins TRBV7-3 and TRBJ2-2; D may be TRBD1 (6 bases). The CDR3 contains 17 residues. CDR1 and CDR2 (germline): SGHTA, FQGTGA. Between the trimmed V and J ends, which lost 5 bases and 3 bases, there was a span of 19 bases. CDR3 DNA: TGTGCCAGCAGCCCAGGCCCCCCCCGACAGGACACCGGGGAGCTGTTTTTT. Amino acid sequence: CASSPGPPRQDTGELFF.

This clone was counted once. The CDR3 spells CASSLDRGGLPDTQYF. For the CDR3, the DNA is TGTGCCAGCAGCTTAGATCGGGGGGGGCTCCCAGATACGCAGTATTTT. The chain joins TRBV7-9 to TRBJ2-3, with 8 bases identical to TRBD2. CDR3 length equals 16 residues. J lost 4 bases, V lost 1 base, and 7 bases had no gene match. Germline CDR1 SEHNR, CDR2 FQNEAQ (reference sequence).

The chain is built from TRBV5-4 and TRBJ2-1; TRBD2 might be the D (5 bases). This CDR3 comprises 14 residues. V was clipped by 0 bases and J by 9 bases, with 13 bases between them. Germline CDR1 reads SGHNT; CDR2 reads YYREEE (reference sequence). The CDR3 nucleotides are TGTGCCAGCAGCTTGGCCTCTAGCTCCAGTGAGCAGTTCTTC. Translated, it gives CASSLASSSSEQFF.